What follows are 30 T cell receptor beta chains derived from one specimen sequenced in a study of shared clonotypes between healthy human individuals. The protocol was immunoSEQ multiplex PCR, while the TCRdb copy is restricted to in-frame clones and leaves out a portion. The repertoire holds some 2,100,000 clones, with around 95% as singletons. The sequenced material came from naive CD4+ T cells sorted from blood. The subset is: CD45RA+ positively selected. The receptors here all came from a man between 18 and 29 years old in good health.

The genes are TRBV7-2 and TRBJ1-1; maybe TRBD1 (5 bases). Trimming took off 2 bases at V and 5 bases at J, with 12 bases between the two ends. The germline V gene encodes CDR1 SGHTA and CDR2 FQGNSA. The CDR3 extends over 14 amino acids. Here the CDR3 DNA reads TGTGCCAGCAGCTTATCTCCAGGGATGACTGAAGCTTTCTTT. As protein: CASSLSPGMTEAFF.

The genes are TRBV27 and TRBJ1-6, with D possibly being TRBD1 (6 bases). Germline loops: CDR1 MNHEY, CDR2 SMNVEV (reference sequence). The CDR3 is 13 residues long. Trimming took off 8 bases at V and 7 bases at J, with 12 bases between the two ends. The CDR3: CASRTGFNSPLHF. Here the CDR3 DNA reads TGTGCCAGCCGAACAGGGTTCAATTCACCCCTCCACTTT.

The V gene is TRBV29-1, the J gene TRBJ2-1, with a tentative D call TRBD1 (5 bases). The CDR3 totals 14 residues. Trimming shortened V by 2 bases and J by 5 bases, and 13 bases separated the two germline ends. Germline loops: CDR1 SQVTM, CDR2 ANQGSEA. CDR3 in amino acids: CSVERADRHNEQFF. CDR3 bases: TGCAGCGTTGAAAGGGCCGACAGACACAATGAGCAGTTCTTC.

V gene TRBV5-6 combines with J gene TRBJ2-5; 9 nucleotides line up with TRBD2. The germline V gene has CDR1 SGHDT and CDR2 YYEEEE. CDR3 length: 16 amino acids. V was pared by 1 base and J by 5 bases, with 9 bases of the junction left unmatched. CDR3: CASSLPLAGDSETQYF. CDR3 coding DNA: TGTGCCAGCAGCTTGCCCTTAGCGGGAGATTCGGAGACCCAGTACTTC.

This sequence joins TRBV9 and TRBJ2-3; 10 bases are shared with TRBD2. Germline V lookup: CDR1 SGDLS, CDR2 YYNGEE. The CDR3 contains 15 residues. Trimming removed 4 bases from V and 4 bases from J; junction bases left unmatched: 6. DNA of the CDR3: TGTGCCAGCAGCAACGCCGGGACTAGCGCAGATACGCAGTATTTT. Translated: CASSNAGTSADTQYF.

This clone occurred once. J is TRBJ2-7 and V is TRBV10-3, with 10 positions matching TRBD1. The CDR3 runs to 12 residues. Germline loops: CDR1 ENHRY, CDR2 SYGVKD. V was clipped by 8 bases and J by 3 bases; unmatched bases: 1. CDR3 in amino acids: CAIGTGDYEQYF. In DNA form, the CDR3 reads TGTGCCATCGGGACAGGGGACTACGAGCAGTACTTC.

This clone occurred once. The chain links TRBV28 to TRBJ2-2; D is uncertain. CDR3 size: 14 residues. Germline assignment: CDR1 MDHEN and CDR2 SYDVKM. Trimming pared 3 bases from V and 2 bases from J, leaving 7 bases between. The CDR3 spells CASSLYTNTGELFF. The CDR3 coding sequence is TGTGCCAGCAGTTTGTACACAAACACCGGGGAGCTGTTTTTT.

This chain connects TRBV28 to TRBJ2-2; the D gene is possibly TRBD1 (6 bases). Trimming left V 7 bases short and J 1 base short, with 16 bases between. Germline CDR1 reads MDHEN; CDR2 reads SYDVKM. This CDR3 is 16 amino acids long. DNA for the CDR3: TGTGCCAGCACCCCCTCTCCGGGACAGAACACCGGGGAGCTGTTTTTT. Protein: CASTPSPGQNTGELFF.

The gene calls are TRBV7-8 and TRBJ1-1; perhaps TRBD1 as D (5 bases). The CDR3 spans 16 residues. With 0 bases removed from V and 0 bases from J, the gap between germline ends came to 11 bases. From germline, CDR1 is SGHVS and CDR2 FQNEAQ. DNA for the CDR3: TGTGCCAGCAGCTTAGCAAGCAGGGATGTGAACACTGAAGCTTTCTTT. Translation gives CASSLASRDVNTEAFF.

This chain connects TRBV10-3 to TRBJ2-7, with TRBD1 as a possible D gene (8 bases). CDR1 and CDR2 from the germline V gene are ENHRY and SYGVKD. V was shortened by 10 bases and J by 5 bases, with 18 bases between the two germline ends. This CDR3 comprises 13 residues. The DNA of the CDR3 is TGTGCCACCAGGACAGGGAGGGAGAACGAGCAGTACTTC. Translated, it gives CATRTGRENEQYF.

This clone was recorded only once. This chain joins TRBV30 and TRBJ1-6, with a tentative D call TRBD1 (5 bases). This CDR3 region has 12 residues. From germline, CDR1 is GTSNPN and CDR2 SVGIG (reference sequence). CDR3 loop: CAGGLINSPLHF. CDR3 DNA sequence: TGTGCGGGGGGACTGATAAATTCACCCCTCCACTTT. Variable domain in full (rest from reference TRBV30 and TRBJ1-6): SQTIHQWPATLVQPVGSPLSLECTVEGTSNPNLYWYRQAAGRGLQLLFYSVGIGQISSEVPQNLSASRPQDRQFILSSKKLLLSDSGFYLCAGGLINSPLHFGNGTRLTVT.

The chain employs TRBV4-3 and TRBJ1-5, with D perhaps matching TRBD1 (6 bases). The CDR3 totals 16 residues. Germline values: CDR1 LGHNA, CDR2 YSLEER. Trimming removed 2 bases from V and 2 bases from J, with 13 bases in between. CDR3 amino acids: CASSQPLQGCNQPQHF. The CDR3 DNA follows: TGCGCCAGCAGCCAACCACTACAGGGCTGCAATCAGCCCCAGCATTTT.

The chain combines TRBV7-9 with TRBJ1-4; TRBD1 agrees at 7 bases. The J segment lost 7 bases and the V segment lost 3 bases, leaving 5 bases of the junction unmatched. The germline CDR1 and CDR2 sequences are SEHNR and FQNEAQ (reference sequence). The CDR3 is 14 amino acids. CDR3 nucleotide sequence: TGTGCCAGCAGCTTCGGGACAGAGACTGAAAAACTGTTTTTT. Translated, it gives CASSFGTETEKLFF.

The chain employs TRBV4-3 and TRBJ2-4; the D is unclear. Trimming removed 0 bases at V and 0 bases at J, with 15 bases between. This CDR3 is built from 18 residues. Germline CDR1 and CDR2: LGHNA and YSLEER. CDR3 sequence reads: CASSQDLGVSLAKNIQYF. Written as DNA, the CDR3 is TGCGCCAGCAGCCAAGATCTTGGGGTGTCTCTAGCCAAAAACATTCAGTACTTC.

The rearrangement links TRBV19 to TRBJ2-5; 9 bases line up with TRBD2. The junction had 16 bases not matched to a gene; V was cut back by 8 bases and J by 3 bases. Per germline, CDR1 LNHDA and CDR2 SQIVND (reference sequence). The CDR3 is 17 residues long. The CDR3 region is CASAKRLAAPQEETQYF. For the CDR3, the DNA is TGTGCCAGTGCGAAAAGACTAGCGGCCCCGCAGGAAGAGACCCAGTACTTC.

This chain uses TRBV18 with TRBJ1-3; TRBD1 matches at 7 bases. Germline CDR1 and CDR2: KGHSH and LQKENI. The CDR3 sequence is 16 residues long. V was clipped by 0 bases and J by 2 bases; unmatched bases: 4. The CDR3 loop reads CASSPPGGLTGNTIYF. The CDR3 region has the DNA TGTGCCAGCTCACCACCAGGGGGCTTAACTGGAAACACCATATATTTT. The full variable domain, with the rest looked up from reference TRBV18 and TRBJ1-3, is NAGVMQNPRHLVRRRGQEARLRCSPMKGHSHVYWYRQLPEEGLKFMVYLQKENIIDESGMPKERFSAEFPKEGPSILRIQQVVRGDSAAYFCASSPPGGLTGNTIYFGEGSWLTVV.

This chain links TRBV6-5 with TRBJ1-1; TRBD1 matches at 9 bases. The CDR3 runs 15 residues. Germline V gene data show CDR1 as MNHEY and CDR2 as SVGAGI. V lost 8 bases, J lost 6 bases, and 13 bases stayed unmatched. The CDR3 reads CASHGTGRKFAEAFF. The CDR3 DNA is TGTGCCAGCCATGGGACAGGGCGGAAATTCGCTGAAGCTTTCTTT.

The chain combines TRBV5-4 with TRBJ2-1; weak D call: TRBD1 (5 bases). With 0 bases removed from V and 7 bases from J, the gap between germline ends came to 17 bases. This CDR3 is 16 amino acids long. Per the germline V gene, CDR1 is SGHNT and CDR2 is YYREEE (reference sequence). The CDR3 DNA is TGTGCCAGCAGCTTGGATCCCACAGGACCTCCTAATGAGCAGTTCTTC. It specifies CASSLDPTGPPNEQFF.

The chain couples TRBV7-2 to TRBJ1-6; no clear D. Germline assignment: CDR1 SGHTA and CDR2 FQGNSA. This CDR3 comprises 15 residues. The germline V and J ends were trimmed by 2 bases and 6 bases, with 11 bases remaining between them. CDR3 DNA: TGTGCCAGCAGCTTATCAGCAGGAGTTAATTCACCCCTCCACTTT. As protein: CASSLSAGVNSPLHF.

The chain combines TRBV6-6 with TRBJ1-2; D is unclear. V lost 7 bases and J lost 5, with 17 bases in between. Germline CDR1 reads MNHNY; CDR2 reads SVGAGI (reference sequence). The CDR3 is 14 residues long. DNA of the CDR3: TGTGCCAGCAAAATGTCCGGGGTGGGTTATGGCTACACCTTC. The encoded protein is CASKMSGVGYGYTF.

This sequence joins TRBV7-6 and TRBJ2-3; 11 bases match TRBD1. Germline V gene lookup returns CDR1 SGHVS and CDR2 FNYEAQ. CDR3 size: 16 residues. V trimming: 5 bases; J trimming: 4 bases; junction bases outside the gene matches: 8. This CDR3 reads CASSTQGQGASDTQYF. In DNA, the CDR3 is TGTGCCAGCAGCACCCAAGGACAGGGGGCTTCAGATACGCAGTATTTT.

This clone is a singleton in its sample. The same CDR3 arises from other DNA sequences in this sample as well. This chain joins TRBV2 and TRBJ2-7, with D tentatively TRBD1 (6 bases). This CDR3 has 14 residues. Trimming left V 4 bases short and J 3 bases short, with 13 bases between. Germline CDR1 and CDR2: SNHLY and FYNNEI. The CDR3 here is CASSGQGPLYEQYF. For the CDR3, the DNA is TGTGCCAGCAGTGGTCAGGGGCCCCTCTACGAGCAGTACTTC.

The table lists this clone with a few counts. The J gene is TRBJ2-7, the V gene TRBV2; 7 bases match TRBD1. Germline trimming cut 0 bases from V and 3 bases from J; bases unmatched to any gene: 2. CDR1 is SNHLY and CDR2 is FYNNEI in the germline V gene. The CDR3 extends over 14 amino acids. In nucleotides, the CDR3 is TGTGCCAGCAGTGAAGCGACAGGGAACTACGAGCAGTACTTC. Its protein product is CASSEATGNYEQYF.

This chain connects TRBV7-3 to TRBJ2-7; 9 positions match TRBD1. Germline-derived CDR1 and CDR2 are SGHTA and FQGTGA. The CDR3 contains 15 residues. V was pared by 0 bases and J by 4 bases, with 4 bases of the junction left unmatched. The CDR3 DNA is TGTGCCAGCAGCTTAACGGGACAGGGAGGGTACGAGCAGTACTTC. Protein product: CASSLTGQGGYEQYF.

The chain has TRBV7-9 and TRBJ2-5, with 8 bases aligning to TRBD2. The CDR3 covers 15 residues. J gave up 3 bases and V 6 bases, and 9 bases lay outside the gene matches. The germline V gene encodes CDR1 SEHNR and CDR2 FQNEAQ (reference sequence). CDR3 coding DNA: TGTGCCAGCAGTCATTCGGGGGGGCCCGAAGAGACCCAGTACTTC. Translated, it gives CASSHSGGPEETQYF.

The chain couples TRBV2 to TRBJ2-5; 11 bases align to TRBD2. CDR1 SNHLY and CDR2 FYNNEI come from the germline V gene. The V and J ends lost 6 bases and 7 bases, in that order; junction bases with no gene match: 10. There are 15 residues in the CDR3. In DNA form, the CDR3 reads TGTGCCAGCAGCGCGTCTAGCGGGAGGCCGGGGACCCAGTACTTC. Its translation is CASSASSGRPGTQYF. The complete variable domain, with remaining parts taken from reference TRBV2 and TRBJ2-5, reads EPEVTQTPSHQVTQMGQEVILRCVPISNHLYFYWYRQILGQKVEFLVSFYNNEISEKSEIFDDQFSVERPDGSNFTLKIRSTKLEDSAMYFCASSASSGRPGTQYFGPGTRLLVL.

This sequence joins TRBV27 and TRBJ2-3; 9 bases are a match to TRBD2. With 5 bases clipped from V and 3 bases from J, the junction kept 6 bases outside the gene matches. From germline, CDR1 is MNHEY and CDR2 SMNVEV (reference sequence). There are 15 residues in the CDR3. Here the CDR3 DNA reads TGTGCCAGCAGTCCAGGACTAGCGTGGACAGATACGCAGTATTTT. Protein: CASSPGLAWTDTQYF.

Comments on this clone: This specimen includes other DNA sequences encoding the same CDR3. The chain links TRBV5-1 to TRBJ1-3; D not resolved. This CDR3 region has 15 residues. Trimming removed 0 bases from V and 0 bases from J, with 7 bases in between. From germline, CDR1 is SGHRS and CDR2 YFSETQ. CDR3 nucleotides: TGCGCCAGCAGCTTGGACACTAGCTCTGGAAACACCATATATTTT. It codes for CASSLDTSSGNTIYF.

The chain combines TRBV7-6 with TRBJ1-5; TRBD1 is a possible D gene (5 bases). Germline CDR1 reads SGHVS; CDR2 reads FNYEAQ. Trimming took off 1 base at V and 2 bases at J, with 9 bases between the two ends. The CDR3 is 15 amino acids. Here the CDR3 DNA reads TGTGCCAGCAGCTTAGGCAGGGAGGGCAATCAGCCCCAGCATTTT. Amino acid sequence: CASSLGREGNQPQHF.

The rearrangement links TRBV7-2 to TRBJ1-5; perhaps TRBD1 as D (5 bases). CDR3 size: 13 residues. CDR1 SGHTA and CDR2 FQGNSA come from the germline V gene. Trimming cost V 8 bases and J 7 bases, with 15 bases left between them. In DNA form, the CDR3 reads TGTGCCAGCGGGGACGGGGGGAAACAGCCCCAGCATTTT. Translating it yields CASGDGGKQPQHF.